This T cell receptor beta chain originates from a study of blood T cell repertoires in COVID-19. Study-level background: T cells, B-cell-depleted T cells, or PBMCs supplied cDNA or gDNA.

Study processing details: Estimated nucleated cell counts came from reference gene primer amplification. Produced via immunoSEQ multiplex PCR; TCRdb's table is partial and in-frame only. The V and J calls and clone size were taken over from that table, and D and trimming were inferred from the DNA. In the table there are some 340,000 clones, roughly 86% of which are singletons. Participants spanned ages about 18 to 100 years and resided in 20 to 30 US areas. Recovered Cohort 3 donors showed two negative PCRs, clearance, or symptom resolution. The CDR3 consists of 17 residues. With V trimmed by 1 base and J by 6 bases, 7 bases remained unmatched. CDR1 and CDR2 (germline): KGHSH, LQKENI.

Sequencing input: PBMCs or T cells enriched from blood (not recorded which). The clonotype originates from a woman between 25 and 40 years old who had recovered from COVID-19. This chain connects TRBV18 to TRBJ2-5; 14 bases map to TRBD2. The CDR3 loop reads CASSPRGTSGGWKTQYF. The DNA for the CDR3 is TGTGCCAGCTCACCACGGGGGACTAGCGGGGGCTGGAAGACCCAGTACTTC.